This T cell receptor (beta chain) was captured in a study of early T cells in non-severe SARS-CoV-2 infection. Study outcomes and limitations: Matching results from VDJdb favored anti-spike CD8 responses, leaving private and CD4 specificities undetected.

There are many counts of this clonotype. The antigen remains undetermined. TCRdb reprocessed the 5' RACE reads with MiXCR, giving one entry per CDR3 protein. The sample records about 40,000 distinct CDR3 sequences, approximately 5.9% being singletons. CDR1 is SQVTM, CDR2 ANQGSEA, per germline. V lost 3 bases and J 12 bases, leaving 6 bases between the germline ends. This CDR3 contains 9 residues. This chain uses TRBV29-1 with TRBJ2-1, with D unclear. This receptor was obtained from an adult who was a healthcare worker with PCR-confirmed SARS-CoV-2 infection or an uninfected control (not recorded which). This material consisted of whole blood, taken at baseline. The CDR3, as DNA: TGCAGCGTTGACCTAGGGCAGTTCTTC. This translates into CSVDLGQFF.